The 10 T cell receptor beta chains reported below all come from one sample, sequenced in a study of type 1 and type 2 diabetes patients. The PCR template was genomic DNA. Multiplex PCR with 30 forward and 13 reverse primers amplified the TCR beta CDR3. Via MiXCR, TCRdb re-called the multiplex PCR reads, giving one row per CDR3 protein. This table has fewer than 300,000 distinct CDR3 sequences, roughly 50% appearing once. The sample comprised peripheral blood mononuclear cells (PBMCs). The receptors derive from a young man with type 2 diabetes.

The chain is built from TRBV12-5 and TRBJ2-3; D not resolved. The CDR3 sequence is 16 residues long. Per the germline V gene, CDR1 is LGHNT and CDR2 is FRNRAP. Trimming took 3 bases from V and 0 from J, leaving 13 bases between them. CDR3 amino acids: CASGFGRLRSTDTQYF. The DNA for the CDR3 is TGTGCTAGTGGTTTCGGCAGACTCAGAAGCACAGATACGCAGTATTTT.

In its sample, this clonotype was seen many times. The chain combines TRBV10-3 with TRBJ2-2; 11 positions match TRBD2. The CDR3 runs to 14 residues. Trimming removed 3 bases from V and 8 bases from J; junction bases left unmatched: 2. In germline, CDR1 is ENHRY, CDR2 SYGVKD. The CDR3 reads CAISDLAGGGELFF. Written as DNA, the CDR3 is TGTGCCATCAGTGACCTAGCGGGAGGAGGGGAGCTGTTTTTT.

CDR3 sequence (DNA): TGTGCCACCAGCAGAGATTCACAGGGGACCGGGGAGCTGTTTTTT. Translation: CATSRDSQGTGELFF. This sequence joins TRBV15 and TRBJ2-2; TRBD1 aligns across 7 bases. V trimming: 0 bases; J trimming: 5 bases; junction bases outside the gene matches: 3. The germline CDR1 and CDR2 sequences are LNHNV and YYDKDF (reference sequence). The CDR3 is made up of 15 amino acids.

The chain couples TRBV11-3 to TRBJ2-1, with a tentative D call TRBD1 (6 bases). The CDR3 is made up of 13 amino acids. The V end lost 5 bases, the J end lost 8 bases, and 13 bases lay between the germline ends. Per the germline V gene, CDR1 is SGHNT and CDR2 is YENEEA. As DNA, the CDR3 is TGTGCCAGCAGCGTACCCCCAGGGGATGAGCAGTTCTTC. Encoded protein: CASSVPPGDEQFF.

This sequence joins TRBV7-9 and TRBJ1-6; D ambiguous. The CDR3 length is 13 residues. Germline-derived CDR1 and CDR2 are SEHNR and FQNEAQ (reference sequence). Deletions cut 5 bases from V and 6 bases from J, with 8 bases between. The CDR3 region has the DNA TGTGCCAGCAGCACAAACAGTAATTCACCCCTCCACTTT. It specifies CASSTNSNSPLHF.

This chain uses TRBV6-1 with TRBJ2-1; TRBD2 agrees at 7 bases. There are 15 residues in the CDR3. The V segment lost 5 bases and the J segment 7 bases; nucleotides outside the gene matches: 11. Germline V gene data show CDR1 as MNHNS and CDR2 as SASEGT. CDR3 nucleotides: TGTGCCAGCAGTTACCAGGGCCCGGGGGGTAATGAGCAGTTCTTC. This encodes CASSYQGPGGNEQFF.

This chain links TRBV29-1 with TRBJ1-1, with unresolved D. The germline V gene has CDR1 SQVTM and CDR2 ANQGSEA. The V end lost 7 bases, the J end lost 7 bases, and 10 bases lay between the germline ends. The CDR3 runs 10 residues. The CDR3 bases are TGCAGCGGTTGGTCGGATGAAGCTTTCTTT. It codes for CSGWSDEAFF.

The gene calls are TRBV4-3 and TRBJ2-7; the match to TRBD2 covers 8 bases. Germline assignment: CDR1 LGHNA and CDR2 YSLEER. Germline trimming cut 5 bases from V and 3 bases from J; bases unmatched to any gene: 9. CDR3 length: 15 amino acids. The CDR3 loop is CASSAGAGGFYEQYF. CDR3 bases: TGCGCCAGCAGCGCCGGCGCGGGGGGATTCTACGAGCAGTACTTC.

There are a few counts of this clonotype. The rearrangement links TRBV6-6 to TRBJ1-1, with no clear D. The CDR3 is made up of 12 amino acids. Germline CDR1 is MNHNY and CDR2 is SVGAGI (reference sequence). Trimming removed 3 bases at V and 0 bases at J, with 2 bases between. DNA of the CDR3: TGTGCCAGCAGTTATCTGAACACTGAAGCTTTCTTT. Its translation: CASSYLNTEAFF.

This clonotype was observed a handful of times. CDR3 region: CASSQDVGTSGYEQYF. The CDR3 coding sequence is TGCGCCAGCAGCCAAGATGTCGGGACTAGCGGTTACGAGCAGTACTTC. V usage is TRBV4-1 and J usage is TRBJ2-7, with 11 nucleotides matching TRBD2. The CDR3 runs 16 residues. V trimming: 0 bases; J trimming: 4 bases; junction bases outside the gene matches: 5. The germline CDR1 and CDR2 sequences are MGHRA and YSYEKL.